Each of the 25 T cell receptor beta chains below was sequenced from the same sample in a study of blood T cell repertoires in COVID-19. The method was immunoSEQ multiplex PCR; TCRdb's version includes in-frame clones alone and lacks a portion of them. The sample lists over 250,000 clones; around 87% were seen once. Material: PBMCs or T cells enriched from blood (not recorded which). The receptors here all came from a woman aged 25 to 39 who had recovered from COVID-19.

This rearrangement joins TRBV30 to TRBJ1-4; 8 bases match TRBD1. The trim removed 2 bases at V and 5 bases at J, leaving 4 bases unmatched. The CDR3 extends over 14 amino acids. Germline-derived CDR1 and CDR2 are GTSNPN and SVGIG (reference sequence). CDR3 nucleotide sequence: TGTGCCTGGAGTTCTGACAGGGGAAATGAAAAACTGTTTTTT. Encoded protein: CAWSSDRGNEKLFF.

The chain has TRBV7-6 and TRBJ2-5; 9 nucleotides match TRBD2. The CDR3 length is 14 residues. CDR1 and CDR2 from the germline V gene are SGHVS and FNYEAQ. Trimming at V came to 5 bases and at J to 6 bases, leaving 7 bases not matched to a gene. The DNA of the CDR3 is TGTGCCAGCAGCCTTAGACTAGCGGCGAAGACCCAGTACTTC. Translated, it gives CASSLRLAAKTQYF.

The J gene is TRBJ1-4, the V gene TRBV5-6; 8 positions agree with TRBD1. J was trimmed by 4 bases and V by 1 base; bases with no gene match: 6. This CDR3 region has 16 residues. In germline, CDR1 is SGHDT, CDR2 YYEEEE. The CDR3 DNA reads TGTGCCAGCAGCTTGAGTTGGGACAGGCATAATGAAAAACTGTTTTTT. Translation gives CASSLSWDRHNEKLFF.

V and J are TRBV7-9 and TRBJ1-6; no reliable D call. The CDR3 spans 15 residues. V shed 5 bases and J shed 10 bases, with 18 bases lying between them. Per germline, CDR1 SEHNR and CDR2 FQNEAQ (reference sequence). The CDR3 DNA is TGTGCCAGCAGCCCCGGCGGGGTTGGTAGCTCACCCCTCCACTTT. Protein product: CASSPGGVGSSPLHF.

The chain recombines TRBV6-1 with TRBJ2-2; D call uncertain. Germline lookup yields CDR1 MNHNS and CDR2 SASEGT. Trimming took 2 bases from V and 1 from J, leaving 5 bases between them. The CDR3 has 14 residues. The CDR3 region is CASSESGNTGELFF. In nucleotides, the CDR3 is TGTGCCAGCAGTGAATCCGGGAACACCGGGGAGCTGTTTTTT.

This clone was counted once. The chain couples TRBV5-1 to TRBJ1-2; D may be TRBD1 (5 bases). The CDR3 loop spans 14 amino acids. CDR1 SGHRS and CDR2 YFSETQ come from the germline V gene. V lost 4 bases to trimming and J lost 4 bases, with 14 bases between them. The chain's CDR3 is CASSAGHTTYGYTF. The CDR3, as DNA: TGCGCCAGCAGCGCCGGACATACCACCTATGGCTACACCTTC.

In the case of this clone: Additional DNA sequences in this sample encode the identical CDR3. This CDR3 is CASSLGQGTGELFF. CDR3 nucleotide sequence: TGTGCCAGCAGCTTAGGCCAGGGGACCGGGGAGCTGTTTTTT. The V and J genes are TRBV7-3 and TRBJ2-2; weak D call: TRBD1 (6 bases). The ends were cut back, 2 bases at V and 5 bases at J, with 9 bases in the middle. This CDR3 contains 14 residues. From germline, CDR1 is SGHTA and CDR2 FQGTGA.

The chain has TRBV6-5 and TRBJ1-1; D perhaps matches TRBD1 (6 bases). Trimming took off 10 bases at V and 4 bases at J, with 16 bases between the two ends. In germline, CDR1 is MNHEY, CDR2 SVGAGI. The CDR3 length is 13 residues. The CDR3 region has the DNA TGTGCCAACAACAGGGATTTCGGCACTGAAGCTTTCTTT. Its protein is CANNRDFGTEAFF.

This chain links TRBV3-1 (or the pseudogene TRBV3-2) with TRBJ1-5; 7 bases fit TRBD1. J gave up 1 base and V 1 base, and 4 bases lay outside the gene matches. This CDR3 contains 16 residues. Germline values: CDR1 LGHDT, CDR2 YNNKEL (reference sequence). The CDR3 protein is CASSQGQGSSNQPQHF. The CDR3 nucleotides read TGTGCCAGCAGCCAAGGACAGGGTAGCAGCAATCAGCCCCAGCATTTT.

Comments on this clone: Other DNA sequences in the same sample also yield this CDR3. The chain combines TRBV19 with TRBJ2-7; perhaps TRBD1 as D (5 bases). The CDR3 is 14 amino acids. CDR1 LNHDA and CDR2 SQIVND come from the germline V gene (reference sequence). V dropped 1 base and J dropped 0 bases, with 7 bases sitting between them. This chain's CDR3 is CASSIGGSSYEQYF. As DNA, the CDR3 is TGTGCCAGTAGTATAGGGGGCAGCTCCTACGAGCAGTACTTC.

The chain employs TRBV19 and TRBJ2-1, with 11 bases lining up with TRBD2. Germline assignment: CDR1 LNHDA and CDR2 SQIVND (reference sequence). The CDR3 runs to 15 residues. V dropped 7 bases and J dropped 7; count of bases not matched to a gene: 9. The CDR3 DNA follows: TGTGCCAGTACCCCGACTAGCGGGGAGAGGAATGAGCAGTTCTTC. It yields the protein CASTPTSGERNEQFF.

The chain is built from TRBV4-1 and TRBJ1-5; no definite D call. CDR3 length: 16 amino acids. Trimming took off 1 base at V and 3 bases at J, with 13 bases between the two ends. Germline-derived CDR1 and CDR2 are MGHRA and YSYEKL. CDR3 nucleotides: TGCGCCAGCAGCCAAGGGGTTCAGGCCCACAATCAGCCCCAGCATTTT. Encoded protein: CASSQGVQAHNQPQHF.

The rearrangement uses TRBV18 and TRBJ2-7; no definite D call. Germline V gene lookup returns CDR1 KGHSH and CDR2 LQKENI. Trimming shortened V by 0 bases and J by 0 bases, and 6 bases separated the two germline ends. The CDR3 runs to 14 residues. The CDR3 spells CASSPPESSYEQYF. The CDR3 bases are TGTGCCAGCTCACCACCTGAGAGCTCCTACGAGCAGTACTTC.

The chain combines TRBV30 with TRBJ1-1; unclear D gene. This CDR3 is built from 11 residues. V was trimmed by 2 bases and J by 5 bases, leaving 6 bases between them. The germline V gene encodes CDR1 GTSNPN and CDR2 SVGIG (reference sequence). CDR3 sequence: CAWSRVTEAFF. The CDR3 DNA reads TGTGCCTGGAGTCGGGTGACTGAAGCTTTCTTT.

This chain uses TRBV2 with TRBJ1-2; a weak D match, TRBD1 (5 bases). This CDR3 has 15 amino acids. Deletions cut 4 bases from V and 3 bases from J, with 15 bases between. Per germline, CDR1 SNHLY and CDR2 FYNNEI. CDR3 DNA sequence: TGTGCCAGCAGTGTCAGGGTCGGGACTTACTATGGCTACACCTTC. The encoded protein is CASSVRVGTYYGYTF.

In DNA form, the CDR3 reads TGTGCCAGCAGCGTAGACAGGGGCGGCTATGGCTACACCTTC. It is translated as CASSVDRGGYGYTF. The rearrangement uses TRBV9 and TRBJ1-2, with 7 bases fitting TRBD1. V lost 0 bases and J lost 4; bases outside the gene matches: 3. The length of the CDR3 is 14 residues. Germline CDR1 SGDLS, CDR2 YYNGEE.

The chain joins TRBV7-8 to TRBJ2-1; 7 bases line up with TRBD2. Germline CDR1 is SGHVS and CDR2 is FQNEAQ. V shed 3 bases, J shed 3 bases, and the junction held 8 bases outside the gene matches. The CDR3 length is 16 residues. The chain's CDR3 is CASSFSRGVGYNEQFF. Here the CDR3 DNA reads TGTGCCAGCAGCTTTTCTCGGGGGGTAGGCTACAATGAGCAGTTCTTC.

The chain joins TRBV18 to TRBJ2-3, with TRBD2 as a possible D gene (6 bases). In germline, CDR1 is KGHSH, CDR2 LQKENI. Trimming pared 0 bases from V and 1 base from J, leaving 8 bases between. This CDR3 has 15 residues. In DNA, the CDR3 is TGTGCCAGCTCACCACCGGGGGGAGGCACAGATACGCAGTATTTT. This codes for CASSPPGGGTDTQYF.

The rearrangement links TRBV7-2 to TRBJ2-7; 7 bases are shared with TRBD2. The CDR3 is 17 amino acids. With 1 base clipped from V and 2 bases from J, the junction kept 11 bases outside the gene matches. Germline V lookup: CDR1 SGHTA, CDR2 FQGNSA. Here the CDR3 reads CASSLEEGRGSPYEQYF. For the CDR3, the DNA is TGTGCCAGCAGCTTAGAGGAGGGGCGGGGGTCTCCCTACGAGCAGTACTTC. Using reference TRBV7-2 and TRBJ2-7 for the parts outside the CDR3, the full variable domain is GAGVSQSPSNKVTEKGKDVELRCDPISGHTALYWYRQSLGQGLEFLIYFQGNSAPDKSGLPSDRFSAERTGGSVSTLTIQRTQQEDSAVYLCASSLEEGRGSPYEQYFGPGTRLTVT.

This sequence joins TRBV19 and TRBJ1-5, with TRBD1 as a possible D gene (5 bases). This CDR3 is built from 14 residues. The germline gives CDR1 LNHDA, CDR2 SQIVND (reference sequence). V lost 4 bases and J lost 6, with 13 bases in between. The CDR3 here is CASSNAGRGQPQHF. The CDR3 coding sequence is TGTGCCAGTAGTAATGCAGGAAGGGGTCAGCCCCAGCATTTT.

This chain joins TRBV28 and TRBJ1-5; D unresolved. CDR3 size: 17 residues. CDR1 is MDHEN, CDR2 SYDVKM, per germline. The V end lost 5 bases, the J end lost 0 bases, and 17 bases lay between the germline ends. The CDR3 bases are TGTGCCAGCAGTCACCGGCGAGGCGGAAATAGCAATCAGCCCCAGCATTTT. Translated, it gives CASSHRRGGNSNQPQHF.

Here the CDR3 reads CASSGRWTTSNQPQHF. The CDR3 DNA reads as TGTGCCAGCAGCGGGAGGTGGACAACAAGCAATCAGCCCCAGCATTTT. This rearrangement joins TRBV6-2 or TRBV6-3 to TRBJ1-5; possibly TRBD1 for D (5 bases). The CDR3 loop spans 16 amino acids. Per the germline V gene, CDR1 is MNHEY and CDR2 is SVGEGT. Between the trimmed V and J ends, which lost 6 bases and 1 base, there was a span of 16 bases.

This clone appeared once. Written as DNA, the CDR3 is TGCAGCGTTCGTTCCGGAAAGGGGACTGAAGCTTTCTTT. Encoded protein: CSVRSGKGTEAFF. The chain has TRBV29-1 and TRBJ1-1; D is possibly TRBD1 (5 bases). This CDR3 spans 13 amino acids. Trimming left V 5 bases short and J 5 bases short, with 15 bases between. Germline V CDR1 and CDR2: SQVTM, ANQGSEA.

The J gene is TRBJ2-1, the V gene TRBV2; 7 nucleotides line up with TRBD1. The CDR3 spans 14 residues. Germline V gene lookup returns CDR1 SNHLY and CDR2 FYNNEI. Losses at the gene ends were 1 base for V and 7 bases for J; bases not matched to a gene: 4. CDR3 sequence (DNA): TGTGCCAGCAGTGAAGACAGGGGTGGTAATGAGCAGTTCTTC. As protein: CASSEDRGGNEQFF.

This chain connects TRBV9 to TRBJ1-6; 9 bases line up with TRBD1. Trimming removed 4 bases from V and 8 bases from J; junction bases left unmatched: 10. Germline-derived CDR1 and CDR2 are SGDLS and YYNGEE. The CDR3 is 16 amino acids. Here the CDR3 reads CASSIRGQGTDSPLHF. The CDR3 DNA sequence: TGTGCCAGCAGCATACGGGGACAGGGAACGGATTCACCCCTCCACTTT.